This TCR beta chain appears in the sequencing data of a study of cytomegalovirus exposure and HLA in healthy donors. Study in general: HLA-typed donors were the source of around 80 million unique TCRs, which an early data release held.

Donors were nominally healthy when sampled, though unrecorded immune exposures were likely. About this clone: Its antigen is as yet unknown.

PCR primers comprised 60 Vbeta and 13 Jbeta primers. Measured with immunoSEQ multiplex PCR; TCRdb has only the in-frame clones, and not every one. The sample holds 75,000 to 85,000 clones, around 81% seen once. Germline-derived CDR1 and CDR2 are SNHLY and FYNNEI. The CDR3 loop spans 15 amino acids. J gave up 4 bases and V 5 bases, and 8 bases lay outside the gene matches. General study points: Data from an earlier analysis indicated that most TCR beta V segments were productive either about 90% or about 30% of the time. What a later analysis reportedly showed was that an Asian-associated ancestry cluster had fewer N-insertions than the approximately 700-donor mean.

The clonotype was recovered from a male donor in good health and CMV-seronegative. Sequencing was carried out using PBMCs. The V gene is TRBV2, the J gene TRBJ2-3; 8 bases are a match to TRBD2. Here the CDR3 DNA reads TGTGCCAGCAGTTCGACTAGCGAAGAGGCAGATACGCAGTATTTT. It translates to CASSSTSEEADTQYF. The complete variable domain, with remaining parts taken from reference TRBV2 and TRBJ2-3, reads EPEVTQTPSHQVTQMGQEVILRCVPISNHLYFYWYRQILGQKVEFLVSFYNNEISEKSEIFDDQFSVERPDGSNFTLKIRSTKLEDSAMYFCASSSTSEEADTQYFGPGTRLTVL.